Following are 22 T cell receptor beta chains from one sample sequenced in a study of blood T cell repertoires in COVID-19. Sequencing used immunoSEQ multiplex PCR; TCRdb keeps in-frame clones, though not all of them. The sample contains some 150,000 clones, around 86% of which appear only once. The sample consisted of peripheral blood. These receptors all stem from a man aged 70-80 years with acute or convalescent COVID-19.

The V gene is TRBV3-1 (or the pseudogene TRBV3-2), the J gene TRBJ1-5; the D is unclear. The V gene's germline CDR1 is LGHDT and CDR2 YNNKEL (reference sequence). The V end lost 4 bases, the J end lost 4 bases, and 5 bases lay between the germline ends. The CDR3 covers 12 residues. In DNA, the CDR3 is TGTGCCAGCAGCCTGAGGAATCAGCCCCAGCATTTT. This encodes CASSLRNQPQHF.

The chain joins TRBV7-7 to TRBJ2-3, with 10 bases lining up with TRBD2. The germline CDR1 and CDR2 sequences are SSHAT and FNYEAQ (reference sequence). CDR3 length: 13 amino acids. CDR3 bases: TGTGCAAGTGGGCTAGCGGGAGCGGATACGCAGTATTTT. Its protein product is CASGLAGADTQYF.

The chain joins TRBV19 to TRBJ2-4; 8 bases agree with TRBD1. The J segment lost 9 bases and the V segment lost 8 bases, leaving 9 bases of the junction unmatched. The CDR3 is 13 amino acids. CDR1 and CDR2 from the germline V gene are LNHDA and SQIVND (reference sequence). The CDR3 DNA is TGTGCCAGTTCCACAGGGGGGTCGGCCATTCAGTACTTC. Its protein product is CASSTGGSAIQYF.

In DNA form, the CDR3 reads TGTGCCAGCAGCCCCCGGACAGAAAACAAGATTAACTATGGCTACACCTTC. Amino acids: CASSPRTENKINYGYTF. This rearrangement joins TRBV12-1 to TRBJ1-2; TRBD1, the table's D call, was not compared with the DNA. TRBV12-1 is a pseudogene. The CDR3 extends over 17 amino acids.

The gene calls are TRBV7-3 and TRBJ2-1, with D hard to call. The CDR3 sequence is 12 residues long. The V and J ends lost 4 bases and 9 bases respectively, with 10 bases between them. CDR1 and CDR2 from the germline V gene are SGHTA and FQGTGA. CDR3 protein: CASSSAGFEQFF. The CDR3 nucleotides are TGTGCCAGCAGCTCGGCAGGTTTTGAGCAGTTCTTC.

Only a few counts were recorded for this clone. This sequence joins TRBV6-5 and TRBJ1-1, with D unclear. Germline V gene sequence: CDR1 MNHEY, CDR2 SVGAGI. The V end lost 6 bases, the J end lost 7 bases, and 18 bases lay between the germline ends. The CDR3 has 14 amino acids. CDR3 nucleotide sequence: TGTGCCAGCAGCTCGACACGGATTGCGCTTGAAGCTTTCTTT. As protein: CASSSTRIALEAFF.

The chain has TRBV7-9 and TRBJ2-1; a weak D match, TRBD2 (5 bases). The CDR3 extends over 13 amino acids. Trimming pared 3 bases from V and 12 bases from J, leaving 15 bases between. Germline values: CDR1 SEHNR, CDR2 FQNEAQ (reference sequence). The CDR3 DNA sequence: TGTGCCAGCAGCTTGGAGGCCCGGCTCTGGCAGTTCTTC. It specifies CASSLEARLWQFF.

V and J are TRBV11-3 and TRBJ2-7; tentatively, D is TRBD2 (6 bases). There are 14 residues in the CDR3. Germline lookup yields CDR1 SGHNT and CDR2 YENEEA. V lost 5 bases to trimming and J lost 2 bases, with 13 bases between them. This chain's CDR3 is CASSLAGGTYEQYF. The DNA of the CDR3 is TGTGCCAGCAGCCTGGCTGGGGGGACCTACGAGCAGTACTTC.

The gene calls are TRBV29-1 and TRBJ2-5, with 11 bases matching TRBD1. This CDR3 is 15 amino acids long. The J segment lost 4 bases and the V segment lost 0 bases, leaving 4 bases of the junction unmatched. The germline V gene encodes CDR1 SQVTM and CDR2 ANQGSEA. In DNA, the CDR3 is TGCAGCGTTGAAGATCAAGGGACAGGGGGAGAGACCCAGTACTTC. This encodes CSVEDQGTGGETQYF. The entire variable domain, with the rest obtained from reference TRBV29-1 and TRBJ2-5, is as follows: SAVISQKPSRDICQRGTSLTIQCQVDSQVTMMFWYRQQPGQSLTLIATANQGSEATYESGFVIDKFPISRPNLTFSTLTVSNMSPEDSSIYLCSVEDQGTGGETQYFGPGTRLLVL.

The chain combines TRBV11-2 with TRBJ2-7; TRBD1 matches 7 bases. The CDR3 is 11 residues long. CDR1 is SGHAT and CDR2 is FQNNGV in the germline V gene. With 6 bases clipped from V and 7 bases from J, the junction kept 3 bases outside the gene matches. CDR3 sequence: CASRRGQEQYF. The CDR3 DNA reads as TGTGCCAGCAGGAGGGGGCAGGAGCAGTACTTC. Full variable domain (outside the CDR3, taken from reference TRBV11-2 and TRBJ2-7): EAGVAQSPRYKIIEKRQSVAFWCNPISGHATLYWYQQILGQGPKLLIQFQNNGVVDDSQLPKDRFSAERLKGVDSTLKIQPAKLEDSAVYLCASRRGQEQYFGPGTRLTVT.

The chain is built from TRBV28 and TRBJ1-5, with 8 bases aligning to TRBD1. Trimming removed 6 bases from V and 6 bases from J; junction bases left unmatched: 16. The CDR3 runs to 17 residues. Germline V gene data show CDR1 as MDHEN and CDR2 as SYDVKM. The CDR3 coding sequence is TGTGCCAGCAGCTCCGGGACAGGTAGGCCCCTTGCTCAGCCCCAGCATTTT. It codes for CASSSGTGRPLAQPQHF.

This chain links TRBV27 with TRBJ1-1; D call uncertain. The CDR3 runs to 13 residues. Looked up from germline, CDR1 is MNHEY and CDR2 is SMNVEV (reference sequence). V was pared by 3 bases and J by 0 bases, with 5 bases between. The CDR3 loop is CASSFSLNTEAFF. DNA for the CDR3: TGTGCCAGCAGTTTCTCGTTGAACACTGAAGCTTTCTTT.

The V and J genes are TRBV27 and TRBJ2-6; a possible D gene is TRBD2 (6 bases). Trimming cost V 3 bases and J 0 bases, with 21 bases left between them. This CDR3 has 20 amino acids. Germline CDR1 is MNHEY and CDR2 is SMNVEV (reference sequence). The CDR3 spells CASSFLPLRELPSGANVLTF. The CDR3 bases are TGTGCCAGCAGTTTTCTTCCCCTCCGGGAGCTACCCTCTGGGGCCAACGTCCTGACTTTC. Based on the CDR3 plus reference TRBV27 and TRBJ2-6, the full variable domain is EAQVTQNPRYLITVTGKKLTVTCSQNMNHEYMSWYRQDPGLGLRQIYYSMNVEVTDKGDVPEGYKVSRKEKRNFPLILESPSPNQTSLYFCASSFLPLRELPSGANVLTFGAGSRLTVL.

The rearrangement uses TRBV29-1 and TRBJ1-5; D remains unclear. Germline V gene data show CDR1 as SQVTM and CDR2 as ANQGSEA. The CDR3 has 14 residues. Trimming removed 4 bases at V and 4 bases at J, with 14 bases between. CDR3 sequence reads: CSVGEGVGNQPQHF. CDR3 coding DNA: TGCAGCGTTGGGGAGGGAGTTGGGAATCAGCCCCAGCATTTT.

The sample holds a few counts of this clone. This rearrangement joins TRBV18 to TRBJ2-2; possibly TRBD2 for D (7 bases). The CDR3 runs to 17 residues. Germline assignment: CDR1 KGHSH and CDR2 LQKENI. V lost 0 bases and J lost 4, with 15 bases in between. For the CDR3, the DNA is TGTGCCAGCTCACCACCGGGGGCGGGAGACGGCACCGGGGAGCTGTTTTTT. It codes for CASSPPGAGDGTGELFF.

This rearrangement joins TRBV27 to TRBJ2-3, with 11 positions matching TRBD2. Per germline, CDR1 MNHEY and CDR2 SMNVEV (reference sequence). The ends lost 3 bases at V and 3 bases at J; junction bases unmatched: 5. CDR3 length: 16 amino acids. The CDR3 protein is CASSFGSGRVTDTQYF. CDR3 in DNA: TGTGCCAGCAGTTTCGGTAGCGGGAGGGTAACAGATACGCAGTATTTT.

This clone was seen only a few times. CDR3 region: CASSLYGNQPQHF. The CDR3 nucleotides read TGTGCCAGCAGCTTATACGGGAATCAGCCCCAGCATTTT. V usage is TRBV11-2 and J usage is TRBJ1-5; D call uncertain. Trimming removed 2 bases at V and 4 bases at J, with 6 bases between. The CDR3 contains 13 residues. Germline CDR1 and CDR2: SGHAT and FQNNGV.

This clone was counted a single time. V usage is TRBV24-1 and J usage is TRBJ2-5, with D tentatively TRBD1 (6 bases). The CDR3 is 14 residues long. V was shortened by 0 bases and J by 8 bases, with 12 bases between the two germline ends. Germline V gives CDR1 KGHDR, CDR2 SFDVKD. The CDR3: CATSDLPGASTQYF. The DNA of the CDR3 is TGTGCCACCAGTGATTTGCCAGGGGCCTCAACCCAGTACTTC.

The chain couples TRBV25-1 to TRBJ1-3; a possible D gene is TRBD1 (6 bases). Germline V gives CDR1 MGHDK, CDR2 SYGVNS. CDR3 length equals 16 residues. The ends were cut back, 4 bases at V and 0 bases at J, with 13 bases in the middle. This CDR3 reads CASSVSTGFSGNTIYF. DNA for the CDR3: TGTGCCAGCAGTGTCTCAACAGGGTTCTCTGGAAACACCATATATTTT. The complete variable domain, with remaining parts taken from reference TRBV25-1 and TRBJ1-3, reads EADIYQTPRYLVIGTGKKITLECSQTMGHDKMYWYQQDPGMELHLIHYSYGVNSTEKGDLSSESTVSRIRTEHFPLTLESARPSHTSQYLCASSVSTGFSGNTIYFGEGSWLTVV.

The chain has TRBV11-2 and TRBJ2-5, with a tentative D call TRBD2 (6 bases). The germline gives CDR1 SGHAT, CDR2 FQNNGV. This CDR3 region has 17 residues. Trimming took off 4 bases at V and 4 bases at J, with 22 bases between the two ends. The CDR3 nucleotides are TGTGCCAGCAGCTCTTACCCCACCGGGAGTTTGGGAGAGACCCAGTACTTC. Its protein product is CASSSYPTGSLGETQYF.

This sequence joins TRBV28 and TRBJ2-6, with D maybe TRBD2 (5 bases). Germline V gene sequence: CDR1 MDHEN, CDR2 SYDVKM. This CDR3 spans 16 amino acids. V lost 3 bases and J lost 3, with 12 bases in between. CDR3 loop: CASSFIGVRGANVLTF. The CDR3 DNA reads TGTGCCAGCAGTTTTATCGGGGTCCGTGGGGCCAACGTCCTGACTTTC. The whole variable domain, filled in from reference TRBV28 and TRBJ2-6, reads DVKVTQSSRYLVKRTGEKVFLECVQDMDHENMFWYRQDPGLGLRLIYFSYDVKMKEKGDIPEGYSVSREKKERFSLILESASTNQTSMYLCASSFIGVRGANVLTFGAGSRLTVL.

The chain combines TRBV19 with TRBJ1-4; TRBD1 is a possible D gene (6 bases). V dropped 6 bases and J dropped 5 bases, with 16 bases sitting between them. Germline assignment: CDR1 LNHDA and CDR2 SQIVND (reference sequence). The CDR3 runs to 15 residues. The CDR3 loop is CASRTSGTSNEKLFF. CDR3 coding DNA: TGTGCCAGTAGAACCTCCGGGACAAGCAATGAAAAACTGTTTTTT.